Each of the 26 T cell receptor beta chains below was sequenced from the same sample in a study of shared clonotypes between healthy human individuals. Terminally differentiated effector memory CD45RA+ cells were excluded from the naive CD8 cells, which were CD45RO-negative and positively selected for CCR7. The table came from immunoSEQ multiplex PCR; TCRdb's copy has only in-frame clones and leaves some out. The table lists nearly 2 million clones, roughly 94% of them singletons. Sequenced: naive CD8+ T cells sorted from blood. All receptors derive from a man between 18 and 29 years old in good health.

The chain recombines TRBV4-1 with TRBJ2-7; 7 bases match TRBD1. Germline V gene sequence: CDR1 MGHRA, CDR2 YSYEKL. V trimming: 5 bases; J trimming: 2 bases; junction bases outside the gene matches: 12. The CDR3 contains 16 residues. This chain's CDR3 is CASSKGGQAFAYEQYF. DNA of the CDR3: TGCGCCAGCAGCAAAGGCGGACAGGCGTTCGCCTACGAGCAGTACTTC.

The rearrangement uses TRBV7-2 and TRBJ2-2; TRBD2 agrees at 15 bases. The CDR3 runs 19 residues. Germline CDR1 and CDR2: SGHTA and FQGNSA. V was clipped by 0 bases and J by 6 bases; unmatched bases: 8. The CDR3 sequence: CASSLAWTSGRVRAGELFF. CDR3 DNA sequence: TGTGCCAGCAGCTTAGCGTGGACTAGCGGGAGGGTGCGGGCCGGGGAGCTGTTTTTT.

The chain uses TRBV4-3 and TRBJ2-1; D unclear. V was cut by 0 bases and J by 14 bases, with 20 bases left in between. There are 15 residues in the CDR3. Germline V gives CDR1 LGHNA, CDR2 YSLEER. The CDR3 region has the DNA TGCGCCAGCAGCCAAGACCCGGGCCCGCTAAGTGGAGAGTTCTTC. Translated: CASSQDPGPLSGEFF.

The J gene is TRBJ2-7, the V gene TRBV4-3; D is tentatively TRBD1 or TRBD2 (6 bases each). The V gene's germline CDR1 is LGHNA and CDR2 YSLEER. Deletions cut 4 bases from V and 7 bases from J, with 17 bases between. This CDR3 comprises 14 residues. CDR3 sequence: CASSLYRGPEEQYF. The CDR3 DNA reads TGCGCCAGCAGCCTATACCGGGGGCCCGAAGAGCAGTACTTC.

The chain links TRBV4-3 to TRBJ2-3; no definite D call. With 1 base removed from V and 1 base from J, the gap between germline ends came to 15 bases. This CDR3 has 17 residues. The germline V gene encodes CDR1 LGHNA and CDR2 YSLEER. The CDR3 spells CASSQVVDLLGTDTQYF. CDR3 sequence (DNA): TGCGCCAGCAGCCAAGTCGTCGATCTCCTAGGCACAGATACGCAGTATTTT.

The chain links TRBV5-6 to TRBJ2-1; 12 positions agree with TRBD2. Germline CDR1 and CDR2: SGHDT and YYEEEE. The V gene end was trimmed by 1 base and the J gene end by 8 bases; junction bases not matched to a gene: 7. The CDR3 length is 16 residues. The CDR3 DNA follows: TGTGCCAGCAGCTTGACGACTAGCGGGAGTAGCGATGAGCAGTTCTTC. Its translation is CASSLTTSGSSDEQFF.

V and J are TRBV30 and TRBJ2-7; D is unclear. Deletions cut 5 bases from V and 4 bases from J, with 21 bases between. Germline CDR1 GTSNPN, CDR2 SVGIG (reference sequence). There are 15 residues in the CDR3. This chain's CDR3 is CAWLGWRLIDYEQYF. CDR3 nucleotides: TGTGCCTGGTTAGGATGGCGGCTGATTGATTACGAGCAGTACTTC.

The chain is built from TRBV2 and TRBJ2-3, with 10 nucleotides matching TRBD1. Germline trimming cut 4 bases from V and 2 bases from J; bases unmatched to any gene: 3. In germline, CDR1 is SNHLY, CDR2 FYNNEI. The CDR3 is 15 residues long. The CDR3 nucleotides read TGTGCCAGCAGTGGGGGACAGGGGACCACAGATACGCAGTATTTT. Translating gives CASSGGQGTTDTQYF.

This chain joins TRBV6-6 and TRBJ1-4; D call uncertain. V gave up 5 bases and J gave up 7 bases, with 5 bases separating them. CDR1 is MNHNY and CDR2 is SVGAGI in the germline V gene (reference sequence). The CDR3 contains 11 residues. In nucleotides, the CDR3 is TGTGCCAGCAGTGGACCTGAAAAACTGTTTTTT. The encoded protein is CASSGPEKLFF.

This CDR3 reads CASSDRSSYNSPLHF. The CDR3, as DNA: TGCGCCAGCAGTGATAGGAGCTCCTATAATTCACCCCTCCACTTT. The chain has TRBV10-1 and TRBJ1-6; D is undetermined. The CDR3 sequence is 15 residues long. Trimming shortened V by 3 bases and J by 0 bases, and 6 bases separated the two germline ends. Germline loops: CDR1 WNHNN, CDR2 SYGVQD (reference sequence).

The rearrangement joins TRBV19 to TRBJ2-7; weak D call: TRBD1 (5 bases). This CDR3 spans 15 amino acids. The germline V gene has CDR1 LNHDA and CDR2 SQIVND (reference sequence). Trimming cost V 5 bases and J 6 bases, with 20 bases left between them. For the CDR3, the DNA is TGTGCCAGTAGTCCCCTGGGCAGGGATTCTGGCGAGCAGTACTTC. Translation gives CASSPLGRDSGEQYF.

The DNA for the CDR3 is TGTGCCAGCACCCTCCACAGGGTAGCCCTTGAGCAGTTCTTC. Protein product: CASTLHRVALEQFF. V and J are TRBV28 and TRBJ2-1, with D perhaps TRBD1 (6 bases). Trimming removed 7 bases at V and 9 bases at J, with 19 bases between. The germline gives CDR1 MDHEN, CDR2 SYDVKM. This CDR3 is built from 14 residues.

Comment on this clone: This CDR3 is also generated by other DNA sequences in the sample. The rearrangement uses TRBV27 and TRBJ1-2; 9 positions agree with TRBD1. J was trimmed by 4 bases and V by 4 bases; bases with no gene match: 1. The CDR3 runs to 13 residues. Per germline, CDR1 MNHEY and CDR2 SMNVEV (reference sequence). Written as DNA, the CDR3 is TGTGCCAGCAGTTGGGGACAGGGCTATGGCTACACCTTC. It specifies CASSWGQGYGYTF.

V and J are TRBV27 and TRBJ2-2; D possibly corresponds to TRBD2 (5 bases). This CDR3 region has 15 residues. V was trimmed by 6 bases and J by 3 bases, leaving 14 bases between them. Germline V gene lookup returns CDR1 MNHEY and CDR2 SMNVEV (reference sequence). CDR3 amino acids: CASSQSGVDTGELFF. As DNA, the CDR3 is TGTGCCAGCAGCCAGTCCGGGGTTGACACCGGGGAGCTGTTTTTT.

This chain links TRBV6-1 with TRBJ2-4, with TRBD2 identical over 9 bases. The germline V gene encodes CDR1 MNHNS and CDR2 SASEGT. The CDR3 loop spans 19 amino acids. Trimming at V came to 1 base and at J to 0 bases, leaving 10 bases not matched to a gene. The DNA of the CDR3 is TGTGCCAGCAGTGAAGAGGTAGCGGGGGAAACCTTAGCCAAAAACATTCAGTACTTC. Translation gives CASSEEVAGETLAKNIQYF.

V is TRBV4-3 and J is TRBJ1-1, with TRBD1 identical over 7 bases. The CDR3 runs to 13 residues. Germline V gene data show CDR1 as LGHNA and CDR2 as YSLEER. Trimming cost V 3 bases and J 4 bases; bases outside gene matches: 2. The chain's CDR3 is CASSQTGRTEAFF. CDR3 sequence (DNA): TGCGCCAGCAGCCAGACAGGGCGCACTGAAGCTTTCTTT.

A word on this clone: Other nucleotide sequences from this sample produce the same CDR3. The V call is TRBV19, the J call TRBJ2-1; TRBD1 matches at 7 bases. The length of the CDR3 is 15 residues. With 5 bases clipped from V and 3 bases from J, the junction kept 7 bases outside the gene matches. The V gene's germline CDR1 is LNHDA and CDR2 SQIVND (reference sequence). Here the CDR3 reads CASSSPWTGYNEQFF. The DNA for the CDR3 is TGTGCCAGTAGTTCTCCTTGGACAGGCTACAATGAGCAGTTCTTC. The complete variable domain, with remaining parts taken from reference TRBV19 and TRBJ2-1, reads DGGITQSPKYLFRKEGQNVTLSCEQNLNHDAMYWYRQDPGQGLRLIYYSQIVNDFQKGDIAEGYSVSREKKESFPLTVTSAQKNPTAFYLCASSSPWTGYNEQFFGPGTRLTVL.

The chain joins TRBV6-5 to TRBJ2-7; 10 bases are a match to TRBD2. J lost 0 bases, V lost 5 bases, and 4 bases had no gene match. The CDR3 consists of 15 residues. Germline-derived CDR1 and CDR2 are MNHEY and SVGAGI. The chain's CDR3 is CASSPIAGGSYEQYF. Written as DNA, the CDR3 is TGTGCCAGCAGTCCCATAGCGGGGGGCTCCTACGAGCAGTACTTC.

The CDR3 region is CASSEFPDGNTEAFF. The CDR3 coding sequence is TGTGCCAGCAGTGAATTCCCGGACGGGAACACTGAAGCTTTCTTT. J is TRBJ1-1 and V is TRBV6-1; no reliable D call. The CDR3 totals 15 residues. V was trimmed by 2 bases and J by 1 base, leaving 11 bases between them. CDR1 is MNHNS and CDR2 is SASEGT in the germline V gene.

This chain joins TRBV14 and TRBJ1-3; no clear D gene. Germline values: CDR1 SGHDN, CDR2 FVKESK. V dropped 0 bases and J dropped 9 bases, with 6 bases sitting between them. This CDR3 spans 12 amino acids. DNA of the CDR3: TGTGCCAGCAGCCAAGACCGCGTCACCATATATTTT. Translated, it gives CASSQDRVTIYF. Full variable domain (outside the CDR3, taken from reference TRBV14 and TRBJ1-3): EAGVTQFPSHSVIEKGQTVTLRCDPISGHDNLYWYRRVMGKEIKFLLHFVKESKQDESGMPNNRFLAERTGGTYSTLKVQPAELEDSGVYFCASSQDRVTIYFGEGSWLTVV.

The chain uses TRBV6-5 and TRBJ2-3; D uncertain. The CDR3 spans 14 residues. Germline CDR1 MNHEY, CDR2 SVGAGI. V lost 9 bases and J 3 bases, leaving 16 bases between the germline ends. CDR3: CASSEVLGTDTQYF. The CDR3 DNA follows: TGTGCCAGTTCAGAGGTCCTGGGAACAGATACGCAGTATTTT.

The chain recombines TRBV29-1 with TRBJ2-3; D call uncertain. Trimming left V 7 bases short and J 2 bases short, with 13 bases between. Per germline, CDR1 SQVTM and CDR2 ANQGSEA. The CDR3 totals 13 residues. The CDR3 DNA follows: TGCAGCGCCACCGCAGCCTACACAGATACGCAGTATTTT. Translating gives CSATAAYTDTQYF.

The chain recombines TRBV27 with TRBJ1-5, with 8 bases lining up with TRBD1. With 5 bases clipped from V and 0 bases from J, the junction kept 15 bases outside the gene matches. Germline V lookup: CDR1 MNHEY, CDR2 SMNVEV (reference sequence). The CDR3 extends over 19 amino acids. CDR3 sequence: CASSTLGGTGVYSNQPQHF. Written as DNA, the CDR3 is TGTGCCAGCAGTACTCTCGGAGGGACAGGCGTTTATAGCAATCAGCCCCAGCATTTT.

The chain joins TRBV6-6 to TRBJ2-5, with TRBD2 identical over 15 bases. V shed 4 bases and J 1 base; nucleotides not matched to a gene: 1. The V gene's germline CDR1 is MNHNY and CDR2 SVGAGI (reference sequence). The CDR3 is 16 residues long. The CDR3 DNA follows: TGTGCCAGCAGTTGGGGACTAGCGGGAGGCCAAGAGACCCAGTACTTC. Protein: CASSWGLAGGQETQYF.

The rearrangement uses TRBV2 and TRBJ1-5, with a weak D call TRBD1 (5 bases). Germline values: CDR1 SNHLY, CDR2 FYNNEI. The CDR3 is 14 residues long. Deletions cut 8 bases from V and 0 bases from J, with 11 bases between. DNA of the CDR3: TGTGCCAGCCACCAGGGAGGTAGCAATCAGCCCCAGCATTTT. Residues: CASHQGGSNQPQHF.

This chain joins TRBV9 and TRBJ2-1; 13 nucleotides align to TRBD2. The CDR3 runs to 16 residues. Looked up from germline, CDR1 is SGDLS and CDR2 is YYNGEE. J lost 2 bases, V lost 3 bases, and 2 bases had no gene match. This CDR3 reads CASSAGTSGTYNEQFF. CDR3 bases: TGTGCCAGCAGCGCCGGGACTAGCGGGACCTACAATGAGCAGTTCTTC.